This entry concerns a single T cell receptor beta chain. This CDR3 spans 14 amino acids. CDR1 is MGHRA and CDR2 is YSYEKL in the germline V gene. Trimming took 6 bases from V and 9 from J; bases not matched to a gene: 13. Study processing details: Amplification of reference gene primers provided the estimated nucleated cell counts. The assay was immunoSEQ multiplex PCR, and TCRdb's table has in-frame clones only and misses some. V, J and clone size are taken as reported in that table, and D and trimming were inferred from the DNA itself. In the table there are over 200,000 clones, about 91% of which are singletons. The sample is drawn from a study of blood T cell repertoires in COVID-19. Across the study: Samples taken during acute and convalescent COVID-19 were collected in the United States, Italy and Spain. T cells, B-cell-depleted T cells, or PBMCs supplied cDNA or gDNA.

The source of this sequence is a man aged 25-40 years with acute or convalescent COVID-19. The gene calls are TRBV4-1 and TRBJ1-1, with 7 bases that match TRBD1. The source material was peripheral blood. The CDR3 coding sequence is TGCGCCAGCAGGGACGAAAGGACAGGAATTAAAGCTTTCTTT. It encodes CASRDERTGIKAFF.